This is a list of T cell receptor beta chains from one sample in a study of spatial heterogeneity in lung cancer. From the 5' RACE reads, TCRdb called clonotypes with MiXCR, one entry per CDR3 protein. The sample includes 42,000 or so distinct CDR3 sequences, more than 9% of them seen just once. The starting material was PBMCs, obtained at follow-up. Receptors were obtained from a female donor with early-stage non-small cell lung cancer. Both conserved end residues are part of each CDR3. The D gene is left open where the match is weak. Expanded clones are given a class, and other clones once, few, many or no size at all.

j_call | v_call | clone_size | d_call | cdr3_aa | cdr3_nt
TRBJ1-2 | TRBV19 | few | TRBD1 | CASNIKSRSTGANGYTF | TGTGCCAGTAACATAAAATCACGGAGCACAGGGGCTAATGGCTACACCTTC
TRBJ1-2 | TRBV7-2 | - | - | CASSRIRDGTLPSGGYTF | TGTGCCAGCAGCAGAATCCGGGACGGTACTCTCCCTAGCGGTGGCTACACCTTC
TRBJ1-6 | TRBV12-3/TRBV12-4 | few | - | CASSYQVGPLHF | TGTGCCAGCAGCTATCAAGTGGGTCCCCTCCACTTT
TRBJ2-2 | TRBV15 | few | TRBD1 | CATSSRTGTNTGELFF | TGTGCCACCAGCAGCCGGACAGGGACCAACACCGGGGAGCTGTTTTTT
TRBJ2-7 | TRBV24-1 | large | TRBD1 | CATSVHGTGSVYEQYF | TGTGCCACCAGTGTCCACGGGACAGGATCGGTCTACGAGCAGTACTTC
TRBJ2-7 | TRBV25-1 | few | TRBD1 | CASRAGTGIEQYF | TGTGCCAGCAGGGCCGGGACAGGAATCGAGCAGTACTTC
TRBJ2-1 | TRBV7-9 | once | - | CASSAGQTVGQFF | TGTGCCAGCAGCGCGGGACAAACGGTGGGGCAGTTCTTC
TRBJ2-7 | TRBV6-5 | many | - | CASSRTRGRFHEQYF | TGTGCCAGCAGTCGTACCCGGGGACGTTTCCACGAGCAGTACTTC
TRBJ1-2 | TRBV29-1 | many | - | CSVGTAADYTF | TGCAGCGTTGGGACCGCCGCCGACTACACCTTC
TRBJ1-2 | TRBV20-1 | - | - | CSATSQDPRSYGYTF | TGCAGTGCTACCTCGCAGGACCCTAGGAGCTATGGCTACACCTTC
TRBJ2-7 | TRBV7-9 | few | - | CASSLEAGAEQYF | TGTGCCAGCAGCTTAGAGGCAGGAGCCGAGCAGTACTTC
TRBJ1-1 | TRBV5-5 | few | - | CASSSSDANTEAFF | TGTGCCAGCAGCTCGTCGGACGCGAACACTGAAGCTTTCTTT
TRBJ2-5 | TRBV4-3 | many | - | CASSQDRETQYF | TGCGCCAGCAGCCAAGACCGGGAGACCCAGTACTTC
TRBJ1-2 | TRBV20-1 | - | - | CSATTAGRNGYTF | TGCAGTGCTACGACAGCAGGGCGTAATGGCTACACCTTC
TRBJ2-2 | TRBV7-2 | many | TRBD2 | CASSFGRAWNTGELFF | TGTGCCAGCAGCTTCGGGAGGGCGTGGAACACCGGGGAGCTGTTTTTT
TRBJ2-7 | TRBV3-2 | many | - | CASSQADRVSYEQYF | TGTGCCAGCAGCCAAGCTGACAGGGTATCCTACGAGCAGTACTTC
TRBJ1-1 | TRBV3-1 | many | - | CASSQDGGGWTEAFF | TGTGCCAGCAGCCAAGATGGCGGCGGGTGGACTGAAGCTTTCTTT
TRBJ1-2 | TRBV27 | many | - | CASSFSRIGIGGYTF | TGTGCCAGCAGTTTTAGCAGGATAGGGATAGGGGGCTACACCTTC
TRBJ2-2 | TRBV7-9 | many | - | CASRPPYRADTGELFF | TGTGCCAGCAGACCACCGTACAGGGCGGACACCGGGGAGCTGTTTTTT
TRBJ1-1 | TRBV20-1 | medium-sized | - | CSASGMNTEAFF | TGCAGTGCCTCAGGAATGAACACTGAAGCTTTCTTT
TRBJ1-2 | TRBV28 | few | TRBD1 | CASSLNPRQGANYGYTF | TGTGCCAGCAGTTTAAATCCCAGACAGGGGGCTAACTATGGCTACACCTTC
TRBJ2-1 | TRBV5-1 | few | TRBD1 | CASSLVSQGAREQFF | TGCGCCAGCAGCTTGGTTTCCCAGGGGGCCAGGGAGCAGTTCTTC
TRBJ2-7 | TRBV18 | - | - | CASSPQGKSYEQYF | TGTGCCAGCTCGCCACAAGGGAAGTCCTACGAGCAGTACTTC
TRBJ1-2 | TRBV27 | few | - | CASSLSPNLANYGYTF | TGTGCCAGCAGTTTATCCCCGAACCTAGCTAACTATGGCTACACCTTC
TRBJ1-4 | TRBV7-8 | many | - | CASSLSSGLGEKLFF | TGTGCCAGCAGCTTGTCGTCAGGGTTGGGTGAAAAACTGTTTTTT
TRBJ2-3 | TRBV3-1 | - | TRBD2 | CASSRRLAGEDTQYF | TGTGCCAGCAGCCGTCGACTAGCGGGGGAAGATACGCAGTATTTT
TRBJ2-6 | TRBV30 | - | TRBD1 | CAWSGIRGPGANVLTF | TGTGCCTGGAGTGGAATAAGGGGGCCTGGGGCCAACGTCCTGACTTTC
TRBJ2-3 | TRBV20-1 | - | - | CSAALVSQLTDTQYF | TGCAGTGCTGCACTAGTATCCCAATTGACAGATACGCAGTATTTT
TRBJ2-5 | TRBV18 | many | TRBD2 | CASSPGTSGSETQYF | TGTGCCAGCTCACCAGGGACTAGCGGGAGTGAGACCCAGTACTTC
TRBJ2-7 | TRBV30 | many | - | CAWSPPDYEQYF | TGTGCCTGGAGCCCTCCGGACTACGAGCAGTACTTC
TRBJ2-7 | TRBV28 | few | - | CASSEPGRSYEQYF | TGTGCCAGCAGTGAACCGGGACGGTCCTACGAGCAGTACTTC
TRBJ2-6 | TRBV10-3 | few | - | CAIRAGVSGANVLTF | TGTGCCATCAGGGCAGGGGTATCCGGGGCCAACGTCCTGACTTTC
TRBJ1-2 | TRBV30 | - | - | CAWRDKTRNYGYTF | TGTGCCTGGAGAGACAAAACAAGAAACTATGGCTACACCTTC
TRBJ2-5 | TRBV4-1 | many | - | CASSQVAIGQETQYF | TGCGCCAGCAGCCAAGTGGCGATAGGACAAGAGACCCAGTACTTC
TRBJ2-7 | TRBV29-1 | few | - | CSVGRFGLSSYEQYF | TGCAGCGTTGGACGGTTCGGCCTGAGCTCCTACGAGCAGTACTTC
TRBJ2-7 | TRBV28 | many | - | CASSFPGRALNSYEQYF | TGTGCCAGCAGTTTTCCTGGCAGGGCCCTCAACTCCTACGAGCAGTACTTC
TRBJ2-5 | TRBV28 | few | - | CASSLQDSLAQETQYF | TGTGCCAGCAGTTTGCAAGACAGCTTAGCTCAAGAGACCCAGTACTTC
TRBJ1-1 | TRBV15 | - | TRBD1 | CATSVDRGTEAFF | TGTGCCACCAGCGTGGACAGGGGTACTGAAGCTTTCTTT
TRBJ2-1 | TRBV27 | - | - | CASSFNPGEEQFF | TGTGCCAGCAGTTTCAACCCAGGGGAGGAGCAGTTCTTC
TRBJ1-2 | TRBV6-5 | - | TRBD1 | CASRGTGTGYGYTF | TGTGCCAGCAGAGGAACCGGGACAGGGTATGGCTACACCTTC
TRBJ2-7 | TRBV11-2 | - | - | CASSFDRPYYEQYF | TGTGCCAGCAGCTTTGACAGACCATACTACGAGCAGTACTTC
TRBJ1-1 | TRBV6-1 | many | TRBD1 | CASSRDRRRSEAFF | TGTGCCAGCTCCCGGGACAGGAGAAGGAGTGAAGCTTTCTTT
TRBJ1-4 | TRBV7-8 | many | - | CASSSPGTGLVTNEKLFF | TGTGCCAGCAGCTCCCCTGGCACAGGGTTGGTCACTAATGAAAAACTGTTTTTT
TRBJ2-5 | TRBV20-1 | many | TRBD1 | CSARSWDSQETQYF | TGCAGTGCTAGATCGTGGGACAGCCAAGAGACCCAGTACTTC
TRBJ1-6 | TRBV20-1 | many | - | CSARGGTGEVSPLHF | TGCAGTGCTAGAGGCGGGACGGGAGAAGTTTCACCCCTCCACTTT
TRBJ1-2 | TRBV5-1 | - | TRBD1 | CASSLGQGAYGYTF | TGCGCCAGCAGCTTGGGACAGGGGGCCTATGGCTACACCTTC
TRBJ2-7 | TRBV3-1 | - | TRBD2 | CASSRSSGGSNLFEQYF | TGTGCCAGCAGCCGCTCTAGCGGGGGGTCAAACCTCTTCGAGCAGTACTTC
TRBJ2-7 | TRBV12-3/TRBV12-4 | medium-sized | - | CASTNGQYF | TGTGCCAGCACCAACGGGCAGTACTTC
TRBJ2-7 | TRBV10-3 | - | TRBD1 | CAIRDPDRAGSGLREQYF | TGTGCCATCAGAGACCCGGACAGGGCCGGGTCTGGGTTACGCGAGCAGTACTTC
TRBJ1-3 | TRBV28 | few | - | CASSLPGNTIYF | TGTGCCAGCAGTTTACCCGGAAACACCATATATTTT